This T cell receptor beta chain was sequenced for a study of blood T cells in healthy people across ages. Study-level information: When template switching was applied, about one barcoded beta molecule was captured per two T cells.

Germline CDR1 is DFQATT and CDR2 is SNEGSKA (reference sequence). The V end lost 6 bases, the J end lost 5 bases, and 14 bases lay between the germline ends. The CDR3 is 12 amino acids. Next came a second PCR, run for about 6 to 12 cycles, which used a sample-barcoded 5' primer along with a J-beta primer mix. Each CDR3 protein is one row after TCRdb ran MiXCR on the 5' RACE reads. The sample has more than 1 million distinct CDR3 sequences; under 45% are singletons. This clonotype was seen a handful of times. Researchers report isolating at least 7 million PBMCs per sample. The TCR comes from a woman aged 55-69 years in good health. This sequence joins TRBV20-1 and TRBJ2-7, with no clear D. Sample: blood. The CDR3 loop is CSALRPRDEQYF. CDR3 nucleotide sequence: TGCAGTGCCCTCCGACCCCGTGACGAGCAGTACTTC.